Each of the 6 T cell receptor beta chains below was sequenced from the same sample in a study of T cell responses to AZD1222 COVID-19 vaccine. Sequencing was performed with immunoSEQ multiplex PCR; in TCRdb, only in-frame clones are kept and a portion is missing. The profile covers 150,000 to 200,000 clones, with around 90% appearing a single time and about 2.8% taken by the ten largest. The sequencing used peripheral blood, collected on day 0 of AZD1222 vaccination. The receptors come from an adult in good health.

This clone was observed a single time. The chain employs TRBV18 and TRBJ2-1; 14 nucleotides agree with TRBD2. Looked up from germline, CDR1 is KGHSH and CDR2 is LQKENI. The CDR3 is made up of 17 amino acids. Unmatched junction bases numbered 4, after V lost 1 base and J lost 5 bases. CDR3 region: CASSPRLAGGQDNEQFF. CDR3 nucleotide sequence: TGTGCCAGCTCACCACGACTAGCGGGAGGGCAAGACAATGAGCAGTTCTTC.

The chain recombines TRBV6-2 or TRBV6-3 with TRBJ1-6; 9 bases fit TRBD1. Germline V lookup: CDR1 MNHEY, CDR2 SVGEGT. The CDR3 consists of 16 residues. V lost 0 bases and J lost 10; bases outside the gene matches: 7. CDR3 nucleotides: TGTGCCAGCAGTTACTCTTACGGGACAGGGAGATCACCCCTCCACTTT. Amino acid sequence: CASSYSYGTGRSPLHF.

This clone was counted between two and nine times. The V call is TRBV12-3 or TRBV12-4, the J call TRBJ1-1; D not resolved. The CDR3 length is 13 residues. V lost 7 bases and J lost 1, with 10 bases in between. CDR3 protein: CASNLLGNTEAFF. The CDR3 coding sequence is TGTGCCAGCAACCTCCTGGGGAACACTGAAGCTTTCTTT.

This chain joins TRBV19 and TRBJ2-1, with 7 bases fitting TRBD1. In germline, CDR1 is LNHDA, CDR2 SQIVND (reference sequence). V shed 11 bases, J shed 4 bases, and the junction held 11 bases outside the gene matches. This CDR3 comprises 14 residues. In DNA form, the CDR3 reads TGTGCCTCCGCTAGGGACAGTGTATACAATGAGCAGTTCTTC. It encodes CASARDSVYNEQFF. Full variable domain (rest looked up from reference TRBV19 and TRBJ2-1): DGGITQSPKYLFRKEGQNVTLSCEQNLNHDAMYWYRQDPGQGLRLIYYSQIVNDFQKGDIAEGYSVSREKKESFPLTVTSAQKNPTAFYLCASARDSVYNEQFFGPGTRLTVL.

The CDR3 reads CASSHATGGANYGYTF. In nucleotides, the CDR3 is TGCGCCAGCAGCCACGCGACAGGGGGAGCTAACTATGGCTACACCTTC. The V call is TRBV4-1, the J call TRBJ1-2; 9 bases agree with TRBD1. Germline V CDR1 and CDR2: MGHRA, YSYEKL. J lost 0 bases, V lost 3 bases, and 5 bases had no gene match. The CDR3 runs to 16 residues.

The chain couples TRBV29-1 to TRBJ1-2, with 8 bases that match TRBD1. After removal of 2 bases from V and 3 bases from J, the junction contained 2 bases not matched to a gene. The CDR3 runs 13 residues. The germline V gene has CDR1 SQVTM and CDR2 ANQGSEA. CDR3 residues: CSVETGQDYGYTF. DNA for the CDR3: TGCAGCGTTGAAACGGGACAGGACTATGGCTACACCTTC.